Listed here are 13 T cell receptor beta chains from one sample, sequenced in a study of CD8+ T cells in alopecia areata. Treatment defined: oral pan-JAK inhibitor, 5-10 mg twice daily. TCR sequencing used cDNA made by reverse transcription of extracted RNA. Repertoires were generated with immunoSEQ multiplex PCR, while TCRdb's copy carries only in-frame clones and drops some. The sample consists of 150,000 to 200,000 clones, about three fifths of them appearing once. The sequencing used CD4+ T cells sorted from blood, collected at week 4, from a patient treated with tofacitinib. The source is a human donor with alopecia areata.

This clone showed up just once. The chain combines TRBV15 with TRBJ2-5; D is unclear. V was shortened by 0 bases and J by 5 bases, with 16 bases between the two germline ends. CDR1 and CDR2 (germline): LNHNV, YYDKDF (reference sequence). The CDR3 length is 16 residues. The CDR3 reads CATSRERGSVGETQYF. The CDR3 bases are TGTGCCACCAGCAGAGAGAGAGGCTCGGTGGGGGAGACCCAGTACTTC. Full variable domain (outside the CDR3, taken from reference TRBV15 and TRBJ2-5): DAMVIQNPRYQVTQFGKPVTLSCSQTLNHNVMYWYQQKSSQAPKLLFHYYDKDFNNEADTPDNFQSRRPNTSFCFLDIRSPGLGDTAMYLCATSRERGSVGETQYFGPGTRLLVL.

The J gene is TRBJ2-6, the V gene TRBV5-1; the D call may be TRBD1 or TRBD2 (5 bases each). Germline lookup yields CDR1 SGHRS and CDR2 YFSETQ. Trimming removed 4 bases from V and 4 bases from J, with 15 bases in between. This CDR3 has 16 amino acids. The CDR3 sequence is CASSVGRLAGANVLTF. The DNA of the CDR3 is TGCGCCAGCAGCGTGGGACGGCTGGCAGGGGCCAACGTCCTGACTTTC.

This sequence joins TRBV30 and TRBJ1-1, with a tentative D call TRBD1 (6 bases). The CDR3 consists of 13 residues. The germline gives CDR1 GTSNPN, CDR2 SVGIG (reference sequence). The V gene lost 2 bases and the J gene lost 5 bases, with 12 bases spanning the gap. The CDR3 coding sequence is TGTGCCTGGAGTACCAGGGGCCGAACTGAAGCTTTCTTT. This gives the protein CAWSTRGRTEAFF. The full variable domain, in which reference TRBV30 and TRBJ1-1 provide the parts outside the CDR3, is SQTIHQWPATLVQPVGSPLSLECTVEGTSNPNLYWYRQAAGRGLQLLFYSVGIGQISSEVPQNLSASRPQDRQFILSSKKLLLSDSGFYLCAWSTRGRTEAFFGQGTRLTVV.

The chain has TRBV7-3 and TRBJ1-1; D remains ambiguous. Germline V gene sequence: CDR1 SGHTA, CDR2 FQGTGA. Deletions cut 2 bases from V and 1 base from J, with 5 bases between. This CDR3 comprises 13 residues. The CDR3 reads CASSLEQNTEAFF. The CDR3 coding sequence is TGTGCCAGCAGCTTAGAACAGAACACTGAAGCTTTCTTT.

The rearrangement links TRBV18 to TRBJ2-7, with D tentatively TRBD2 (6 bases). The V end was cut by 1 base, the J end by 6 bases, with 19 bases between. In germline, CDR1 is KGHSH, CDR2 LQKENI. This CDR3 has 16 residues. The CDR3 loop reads CASSPLPGGLRGEQYF. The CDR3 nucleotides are TGTGCCAGCTCACCACTCCCCGGGGGATTGCGTGGCGAGCAGTACTTC.

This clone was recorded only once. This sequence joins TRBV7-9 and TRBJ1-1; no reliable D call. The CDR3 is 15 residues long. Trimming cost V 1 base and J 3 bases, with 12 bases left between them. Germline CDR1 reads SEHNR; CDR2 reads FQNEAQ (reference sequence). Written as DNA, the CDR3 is TGTGCCAGCAGCTTAGTGCCAAAAGGGCACACTGAAGCTTTCTTT. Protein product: CASSLVPKGHTEAFF.

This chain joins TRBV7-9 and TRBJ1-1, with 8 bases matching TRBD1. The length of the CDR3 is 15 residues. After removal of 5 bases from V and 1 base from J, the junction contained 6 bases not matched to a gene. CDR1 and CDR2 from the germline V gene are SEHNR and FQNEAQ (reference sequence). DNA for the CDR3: TGTGCCAGCAGCCCGATAGACAGGGGGAACACTGAAGCTTTCTTT. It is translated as CASSPIDRGNTEAFF.

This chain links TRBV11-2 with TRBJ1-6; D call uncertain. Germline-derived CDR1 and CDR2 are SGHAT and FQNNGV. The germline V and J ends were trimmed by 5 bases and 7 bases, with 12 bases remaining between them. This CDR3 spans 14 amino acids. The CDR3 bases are TGTGCCAGCAGCATAAGGGTATCCAATTCACCCCTCCACTTT. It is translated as CASSIRVSNSPLHF.

CDR3 DNA: TGCAGCGTTGCTCGGACACCTCTGGGCGAGCAGTACTTC. Its translation: CSVARTPLGEQYF. The chain joins TRBV29-1 to TRBJ2-7; D is possibly TRBD1 (5 bases). The CDR3 runs 13 residues. Germline CDR1 and CDR2: SQVTM and ANQGSEA. V was pared by 4 bases and J by 6 bases, with 16 bases between.

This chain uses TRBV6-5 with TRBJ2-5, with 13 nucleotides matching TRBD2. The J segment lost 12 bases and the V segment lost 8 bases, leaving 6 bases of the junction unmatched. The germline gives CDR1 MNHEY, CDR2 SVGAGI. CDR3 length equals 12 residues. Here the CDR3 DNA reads TGTGCCAGCTTTAGTGGGACTAGCGGGGAGTACTTC. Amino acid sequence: CASFSGTSGEYF.

CDR3 coding DNA: TGCAGCGTTGAACCAGGTGGGGTTACTGAAGCTTTCTTT. Amino acid sequence: CSVEPGGVTEAFF. The V and J genes are TRBV29-1 and TRBJ1-1; the D is unclear. The CDR3 runs to 13 residues. Trimming removed 2 bases at V and 5 bases at J, with 12 bases between. In germline, CDR1 is SQVTM, CDR2 ANQGSEA.

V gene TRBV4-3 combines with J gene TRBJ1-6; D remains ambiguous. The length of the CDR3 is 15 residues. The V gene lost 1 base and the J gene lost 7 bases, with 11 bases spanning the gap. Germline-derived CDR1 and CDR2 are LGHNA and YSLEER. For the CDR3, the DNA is TGCGCCAGCAGCCAAGCTGCGAGAGGCAATTCACCCCTCCACTTT. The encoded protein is CASSQAARGNSPLHF.

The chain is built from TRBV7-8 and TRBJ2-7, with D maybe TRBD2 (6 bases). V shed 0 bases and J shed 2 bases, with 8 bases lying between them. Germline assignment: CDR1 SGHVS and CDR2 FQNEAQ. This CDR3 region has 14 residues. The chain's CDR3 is CASSLARETYEQYF. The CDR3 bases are TGTGCCAGCAGCTTAGCTCGGGAGACCTACGAGCAGTACTTC.